This entry features one T cell receptor (beta chain) sequence. This sample stems from a study of cytomegalovirus exposure and HLA in healthy donors. Vbeta (60) and Jbeta (13) primers were used in the PCR. Here immunoSEQ multiplex PCR was the method, and the copy in TCRdb shows in-frame clones only, minus some. The sample includes some 120,000 clones, approximately 80% of them seen just once. The source material was PBMCs. This receptor was obtained from a man aged 30 to 45 in good health and CMV-seropositive.

CDR3: CASSVGRGLLGYTF. The DNA for the CDR3 is TGTGCCAGCAGTGTTGGACGGGGACTATTAGGCTACACCTTC. The chain employs TRBV2 and TRBJ1-2; TRBD1 might be the D (5 bases). This CDR3 contains 14 residues. Germline CDR1 SNHLY, CDR2 FYNNEI. Trimming cost V 4 bases and J 8 bases, with 17 bases left between them. The variable domain in full, with the rest retrieved from reference TRBV2 and TRBJ1-2, is EPEVTQTPSHQVTQMGQEVILRCVPISNHLYFYWYRQILGQKVEFLVSFYNNEISEKSEIFDDQFSVERPDGSNFTLKIRSTKLEDSAMYFCASSVGRGLLGYTFGSGTRLTVV.